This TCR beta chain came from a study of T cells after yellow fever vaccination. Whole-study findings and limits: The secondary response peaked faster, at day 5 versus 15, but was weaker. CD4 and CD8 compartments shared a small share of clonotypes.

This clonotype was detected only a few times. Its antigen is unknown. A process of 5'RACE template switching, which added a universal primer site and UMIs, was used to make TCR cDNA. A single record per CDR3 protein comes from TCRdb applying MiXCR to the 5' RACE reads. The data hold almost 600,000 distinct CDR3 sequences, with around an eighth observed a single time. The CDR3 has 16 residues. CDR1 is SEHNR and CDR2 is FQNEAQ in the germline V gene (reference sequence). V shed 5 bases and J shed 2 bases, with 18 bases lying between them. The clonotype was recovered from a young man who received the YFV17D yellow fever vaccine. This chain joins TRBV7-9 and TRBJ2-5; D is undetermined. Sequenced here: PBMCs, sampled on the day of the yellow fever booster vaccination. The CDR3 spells CASSPLGGGHQETQYF. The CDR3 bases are TGTGCCAGCAGCCCGTTGGGTGGTGGGCATCAAGAGACCCAGTACTTC. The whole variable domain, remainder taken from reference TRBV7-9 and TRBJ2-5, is DTGVSQNPRHKITKRGQNVTFRCDPISEHNRLYWYRQTLGQGPEFLTYFQNEAQLEKSRLLSDRFSAERPKGSFSTLEIQRTEQGDSAMYLCASSPLGGGHQETQYFGPGTRLLVL.